The 22 T cell receptor beta chains reported below all come from one sample, sequenced in a study of blood T cell repertoires in COVID-19. The protocol was immunoSEQ multiplex PCR, while the TCRdb copy is restricted to in-frame clones and leaves out a portion. This sample has around 100,000 clones, with around 86% found just once. The sample taken for sequencing was peripheral blood. Every receptor here comes from a man aged 45-65 years with active or convalescent COVID-19.

J is TRBJ1-5 and V is TRBV7-2, with 8 nucleotides matching TRBD1. Germline V gives CDR1 SGHTA, CDR2 FQGNSA. The CDR3 is made up of 14 amino acids. V lost 4 bases and J lost 2; bases outside the gene matches: 1. CDR3 in amino acids: CASSSTGGNQPQHF. The CDR3 nucleotides read TGTGCCAGCAGCTCGACAGGGGGCAATCAGCCCCAGCATTTT. Filled out from reference TRBV7-2 and TRBJ1-5, the complete variable domain reads GAGVSQSPSNKVTEKGKDVELRCDPISGHTALYWYRQSLGQGLEFLIYFQGNSAPDKSGLPSDRFSAERTGGSVSTLTIQRTQQEDSAVYLCASSSTGGNQPQHFGDGTRLSIL.

The chain uses TRBV10-2 and TRBJ1-6, with 7 positions matching TRBD1. The germline CDR1 and CDR2 sequences are WSHSY and SAAADI. The junction had 1 base not matched to a gene; V was cut back by 3 bases and J by 8 bases. The CDR3 is made up of 13 amino acids. The CDR3 loop is CASSDDRDSPLHF. CDR3 DNA: TGCGCCAGCAGTGACGACAGGGATTCACCCCTCCACTTT.

The chain recombines TRBV18 with TRBJ1-4, with D unresolved. The V end lost 1 base, the J end lost 5 bases, and 11 bases lay between the germline ends. The CDR3 spans 15 residues. Looked up from germline, CDR1 is KGHSH and CDR2 is LQKENI. Here the CDR3 reads CASSPLRLANEKLFF. CDR3 in DNA: TGTGCCAGCTCACCACTGAGACTCGCAAATGAAAAACTGTTTTTT.

The CDR3 sequence: CASSSIRGYTF. CDR3 coding DNA: TGTGCCAGCAGTTCTATCCGTGGCTACACCTTC. V usage is TRBV28 and J usage is TRBJ1-2; D ambiguous. In germline, CDR1 is MDHEN, CDR2 SYDVKM. The CDR3 covers 11 residues. V dropped 4 bases and J dropped 7 bases, with 7 bases sitting between them.

The gene calls are TRBV2 and TRBJ1-1, with no clear D. In germline, CDR1 is SNHLY, CDR2 FYNNEI. CDR3 size: 13 residues. V gave up 9 bases and J gave up 0 bases, with 11 bases separating them. CDR3 bases: TGTGCCAGTCGGGAGGGTCTGAACACTGAAGCTTTCTTT. Its translation: CASREGLNTEAFF. Together with reference TRBV2 and TRBJ1-1, the CDR3 gives the full variable domain: EPEVTQTPSHQVTQMGQEVILRCVPISNHLYFYWYRQILGQKVEFLVSFYNNEISEKSEIFDDQFSVERPDGSNFTLKIRSTKLEDSAMYFCASREGLNTEAFFGQGTRLTVV.

The chain couples TRBV2 to TRBJ1-2, with D perhaps matching TRBD1 (5 bases). The CDR3 is made up of 14 amino acids. Trimming removed 0 bases at V and 7 bases at J, with 12 bases between. Germline CDR1 SNHLY, CDR2 FYNNEI. CDR3 DNA: TGTGCCAGCAGTGAAGCCAGGGATTACTTTGGCTACACCTTC. Translation: CASSEARDYFGYTF.

The chain couples TRBV5-1 to TRBJ2-5; D is uncertain. This CDR3 has 13 amino acids. CDR1 and CDR2 from the germline V gene are SGHRS and YFSETQ. V lost 0 bases and J 3 bases, leaving 6 bases between the germline ends. CDR3 loop: CASSLVVKETQYF. The CDR3 DNA reads as TGCGCCAGCAGCTTGGTAGTAAAAGAGACCCAGTACTTC. Combining the CDR3 with reference TRBV5-1 and TRBJ2-5 gives the whole variable domain KAGVTQTPRYLIKTRGQQVTLSCSPISGHRSVSWYQQTPGQGLQFLFEYFSETQRNKGNFPGRFSGRQFSNSRSEMNVSTLELGDSALYLCASSLVVKETQYFGPGTRLLVL.

The chain combines TRBV5-1 with TRBJ1-4; tentative D call: TRBD1 (6 bases). Trimming took 4 bases from V and 2 from J, leaving 12 bases between them. The CDR3 contains 15 residues. The V gene's germline CDR1 is SGHRS and CDR2 YFSETQ. CDR3 bases: TGCGCCAGCAGCCAGGGGACAACGACTAATGAAAAACTGTTTTTT. Its protein product is CASSQGTTTNEKLFF.

This clone showed up just once. This CDR3 is also generated by other DNA sequences in the sample. This chain links TRBV19 with TRBJ1-5; tentative D call: TRBD1 (6 bases). Germline CDR1 LNHDA, CDR2 SQIVND (reference sequence). The CDR3 has 14 residues. V was cut by 5 bases and J by 4 bases, with 12 bases left in between. CDR3 sequence reads: CASSYRESNQPQHF. For the CDR3, the DNA is TGTGCCAGTAGTTACAGGGAAAGTAATCAGCCCCAGCATTTT.

This sequence joins TRBV9 and TRBJ2-3; a possible D gene is TRBD2 (6 bases). Deletions cut 1 base from V and 1 base from J, with 16 bases between. CDR1 and CDR2 from the germline V gene are SGDLS and YYNGEE. The CDR3 consists of 17 residues. CDR3 coding DNA: TGTGCCAGCAGCGTATCCCCTAGACAGCGGGGCACAGATACGCAGTATTTT. Protein: CASSVSPRQRGTDTQYF.

The gene calls are TRBV7-2 and TRBJ1-1, with D unclear. The CDR3 has 14 residues. Per the germline V gene, CDR1 is SGHTA and CDR2 is FQGNSA. V was cut by 1 base and J by 1 base, with 7 bases left in between. The DNA for the CDR3 is TGTGCCAGCAGCTTAGAACACCGGAACACTGAAGCTTTCTTT. Translated, it gives CASSLEHRNTEAFF.

The genes are TRBV11-2 and TRBJ2-2; 7 nucleotides align to TRBD1. This CDR3 is 16 amino acids long. The V segment lost 5 bases and the J segment 2 bases; nucleotides outside the gene matches: 8. Germline V gene data show CDR1 as SGHAT and CDR2 as FQNNGV. CDR3 sequence reads: CASSPQAGGNTGELFF. The CDR3 coding sequence is TGTGCCAGCAGCCCCCAAGCAGGGGGAAACACCGGGGAGCTGTTTTTT. Full variable domain (missing parts from reference TRBV11-2 and TRBJ2-2): EAGVAQSPRYKIIEKRQSVAFWCNPISGHATLYWYQQILGQGPKLLIQFQNNGVVDDSQLPKDRFSAERLKGVDSTLKIQPAKLEDSAVYLCASSPQAGGNTGELFFGEGSRLTVL.

This clone was seen once. The chain employs TRBV5-1 and TRBJ2-5, with TRBD2 as a possible D gene (6 bases). With 0 bases removed from V and 4 bases from J, the gap between germline ends came to 16 bases. CDR3 length equals 16 residues. The germline CDR1 and CDR2 sequences are SGHRS and YFSETQ. Here the CDR3 DNA reads TGCGCCAGCAGCTTGGACGGGGGACGAGTTGGAGAGACCCAGTACTTC. Protein product: CASSLDGGRVGETQYF. Full variable domain (remainder filled in from reference TRBV5-1 and TRBJ2-5): KAGVTQTPRYLIKTRGQQVTLSCSPISGHRSVSWYQQTPGQGLQFLFEYFSETQRNKGNFPGRFSGRQFSNSRSEMNVSTLELGDSALYLCASSLDGGRVGETQYFGPGTRLLVL.

The chain couples TRBV24-1 to TRBJ2-7; TRBD2 matches at 8 bases. CDR3 size: 17 residues. After removal of 0 bases from V and 0 bases from J, the junction contained 6 bases not matched to a gene. Germline V gene lookup returns CDR1 KGHDR and CDR2 SFDVKD. Here the CDR3 reads CATSDLRQAGVSYEQYF. The CDR3 DNA reads TGTGCCACCAGTGATTTGCGTCAAGCGGGGGTCTCCTACGAGCAGTACTTC.

V is TRBV19 and J is TRBJ1-4; 9 nucleotides match TRBD1. The CDR3 sequence is 16 residues long. CDR1 and CDR2 (germline): LNHDA, SQIVND (reference sequence). Trimming removed 4 bases from V and 8 bases from J; junction bases left unmatched: 11. In DNA, the CDR3 is TGTGCCAGTAGTACGCGTCACAGGGGGCAGGTGGAAAAACTGTTTTTT. It yields the protein CASSTRHRGQVEKLFF.

The J gene is TRBJ2-2, the V gene TRBV6-5; 7 bases align to TRBD1. Trimming cost V 8 bases and J 1 base; bases outside gene matches: 4. Per germline, CDR1 MNHEY and CDR2 SVGAGI. The CDR3 has 14 amino acids. CDR3 loop: CASGGQMNTGELFF. The CDR3 nucleotides are TGTGCCAGCGGGGGACAGATGAACACCGGGGAGCTGTTTTTT.

This clone was recorded once. V and J are TRBV7-2 and TRBJ2-3, with TRBD2 matching over 11 bases. CDR3 size: 18 residues. Germline V gene data show CDR1 as SGHTA and CDR2 as FQGNSA. J gave up 1 base and V 5 bases, and 11 bases lay outside the gene matches. This CDR3 reads CASSPVALAGGRTDTQYF. Here the CDR3 DNA reads TGTGCCAGCAGCCCAGTGGCCCTAGCGGGGGGACGCACAGATACGCAGTATTTT.

DNA of the CDR3: TGTGCCAGCAGTTTACCCCGCGCCAACTACGAGCAGTACTTC. Its protein is CASSLPRANYEQYF. The chain is built from TRBV28 and TRBJ2-7; no reliable D call. The ends were cut back, 2 bases at V and 3 bases at J, with 11 bases in the middle. The CDR3 spans 14 residues. Germline V gene sequence: CDR1 MDHEN, CDR2 SYDVKM.

The chain has TRBV2 and TRBJ2-2; the match to TRBD1 covers 7 bases. After removal of 6 bases from V and 4 bases from J, the junction contained 8 bases not matched to a gene. Per the germline V gene, CDR1 is SNHLY and CDR2 is FYNNEI. This CDR3 has 15 residues. This chain's CDR3 is CASSLQGLGTGELFF. The CDR3 nucleotides read TGTGCCAGCAGCCTACAGGGGCTGGGCACCGGGGAGCTGTTTTTT.

In nucleotides, the CDR3 is TGTGCCAGCAGTTTACCCCTAGGACAGGGACAGTACTTC. Translation: CASSLPLGQGQYF. V and J are TRBV28 and TRBJ2-5, with 8 bases matching TRBD1. The germline V gene encodes CDR1 MDHEN and CDR2 SYDVKM. The CDR3 extends over 13 amino acids. The V and J ends lost 2 bases and 11 bases, in that order; junction bases with no gene match: 7.

The chain is built from TRBV6-5 and TRBJ2-7; 8 nucleotides match TRBD1. Germline V lookup: CDR1 MNHEY, CDR2 SVGAGI. The CDR3 extends over 14 amino acids. The V segment lost 5 bases and the J segment 3 bases; nucleotides outside the gene matches: 6. CDR3 in amino acids: CASSRGQGGYEQYV. CDR3 in DNA: TGTGCCAGCAGTAGAGGACAGGGAGGCTACGAGCAGTACGTC.

The chain links TRBV5-1 to TRBJ2-3, with 11 bases matching TRBD1. Germline CDR1 reads SGHRS; CDR2 reads YFSETQ. V gave up 0 bases and J gave up 6 bases; unmatched junction bases: 6. This CDR3 is 16 amino acids long. CDR3 nucleotide sequence: TGCGCCAGCAGCTTGGTGGTCGGACAGGGGGCCGATACGCAGTATTTT. The encoded protein is CASSLVVGQGADTQYF.